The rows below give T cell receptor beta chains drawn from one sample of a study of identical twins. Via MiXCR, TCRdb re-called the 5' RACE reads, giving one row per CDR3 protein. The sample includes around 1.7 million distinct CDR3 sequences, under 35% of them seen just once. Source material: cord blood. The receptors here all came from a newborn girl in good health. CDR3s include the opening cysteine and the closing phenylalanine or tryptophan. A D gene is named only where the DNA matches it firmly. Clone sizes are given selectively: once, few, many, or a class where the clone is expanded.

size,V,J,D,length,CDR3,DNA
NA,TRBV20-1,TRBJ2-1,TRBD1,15,CSARDYQGQDNEQFF,TGCAGTGCTAGAGATTATCAGGGACAGGACAATGAGCAGTTCTTC
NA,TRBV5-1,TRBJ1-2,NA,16,CASSPGRSSPNYGYTF,TGCGCCAGCAGCCCGGGACGGAGTTCTCCTAACTATGGCTACACCTTC
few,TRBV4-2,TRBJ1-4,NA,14,CASKSPRANEKLFF,TGTGCCAGCAAATCCCCCCGAGCTAATGAAAAACTGTTTTTT
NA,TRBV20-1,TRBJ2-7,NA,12,CSAPVWGYEQYF,TGCAGTGCCCCCGTGTGGGGCTACGAGCAGTACTTC
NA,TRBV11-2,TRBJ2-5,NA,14,CASSLGGVRETQYF,TGTGCCAGCAGCTTAGGCGGGGTGAGGGAGACCCAGTACTTC
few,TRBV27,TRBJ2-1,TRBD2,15,CASRDGTRANQEQFF,TGTGCCAGCAGGGACGGGACTAGGGCCAATCAAGAGCAGTTCTTC
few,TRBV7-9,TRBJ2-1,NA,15,CASSLASQENNEQFF,TGTGCCAGCAGCTTAGCGTCACAGGAGAACAATGAGCAGTTCTTC
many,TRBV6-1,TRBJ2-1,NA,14,CASSERDSYNEQFF,TGTGCCAGCAGTGAGCGGGACTCCTACAATGAGCAGTTCTTC
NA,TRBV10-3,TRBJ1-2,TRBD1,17,CAISEAPGQGQGYGYTF,TGTGCCATCAGTGAGGCGCCGGGACAGGGACAAGGGTATGGCTACACCTTC
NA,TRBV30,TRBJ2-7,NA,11,CAWSFGYEQYF,TGTGCCTGGAGTTTCGGATACGAGCAGTACTTC
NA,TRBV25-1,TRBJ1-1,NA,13,CASKPPGNTEAFF,TGTGCCAGCAAGCCCCCCGGGAACACTGAAGCTTTCTTT
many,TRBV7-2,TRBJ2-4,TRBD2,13,CASSFGLAGIQYF,TGTGCCAGCAGCTTCGGACTAGCTGGCATTCAGTACTTC
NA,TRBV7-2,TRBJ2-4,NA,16,CASSHGRMAAKNIQYF,TGTGCCAGCAGCCATGGCCGCATGGCCGCCAAAAACATTCAGTACTTC
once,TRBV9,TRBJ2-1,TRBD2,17,CASSVGGSGRYSYEQFF,TGTGCCAGCAGCGTAGGGGGCAGCGGGAGATATAGCTACGAGCAGTTCTTC
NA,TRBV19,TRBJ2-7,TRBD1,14,CASSTLRDRDEQYF,TGTGCCAGTAGTACGCTCCGGGACAGGGACGAGCAGTACTTC
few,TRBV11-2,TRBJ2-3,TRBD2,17,CASSLDGLAGPTDTQYF,TGTGCCAGCAGCTTAGATGGACTAGCGGGACCCACAGATACGCAGTATTTT
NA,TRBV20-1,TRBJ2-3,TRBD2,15,CSALALAGVKDTQYF,TGCAGTGCCCTAGCACTAGCGGGAGTCAAAGATACGCAGTATTTT
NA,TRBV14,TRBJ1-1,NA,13,CASSHSLNTEAFF,TGTGCCAGCAGCCACAGTTTGAACACTGAAGCTTTCTTT
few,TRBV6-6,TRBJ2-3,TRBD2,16,CASSSSVAGSTDTQYF,TGTGCCAGCAGTTCTTCCGTAGCGGGAAGCACAGATACGCAGTATTTT
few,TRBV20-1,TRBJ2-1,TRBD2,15,CSAQRSSGVSDEQFF,TGCAGTGCCCAGAGGTCTAGCGGGGTCAGTGATGAGCAGTTCTTC
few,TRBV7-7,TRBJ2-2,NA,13,CASSAGRPGELFF,TGTGCTAGCAGTGCGGGGAGACCCGGGGAGCTGTTTTTT
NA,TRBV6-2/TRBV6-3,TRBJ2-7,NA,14,CASSPGVWAYEQYF,TGTGCCAGCAGTCCCGGGGTTTGGGCCTACGAGCAGTACTTC